This T cell receptor beta chain was identified during a study of regulatory T cells in long-lasting Graves disease. General study findings and limits: New patients shared fewer public clonotypes (more than 850) than persistent patients did (approximately 3,000). Persistent disease was associated with favored TRBV28 usage and with favored use of TRBJ1-2 and TRBJ2-5. The sample size was small, and this may have reduced accuracy.

Stated time point: persistent/refractory GD, antithyroid drugs over 5 years with positive TRAb. Extracted PBMC RNA gave rise to the TCR library. This clonotype appeared many times. Its target is unknown. Arm-PCR of CDR3 regions and iRepertoire HTBI primers were used to build TCR beta libraries. TCRdb fed the multiplex PCR reads into MiXCR, producing one record per CDR3 protein. The top ten hold roughly 27% of the sample, which has roughly 300,000 distinct CDR3 sequences, 15% to 20% seen once. V lost 8 bases and J 1 base, leaving 17 bases between the germline ends. The CDR3 has 15 amino acids. Germline assignment: CDR1 MNHNS and CDR2 SASEGT.

The chain combines TRBV6-1 with TRBJ1-1, with D possibly being TRBD1 (6 bases). The clonotype comes from a female donor with Graves disease. The sequencing used peripheral blood mononuclear cells (PBMCs), collected when the disease was refractory, from a patient treated with antithyroid drugs. The CDR3 coding sequence is TGTGCCAGCTGGGGGTTTCAGGGGCGGAACACTGAAGCTTTCTTT. This translates into CASWGFQGRNTEAFF.